The entry below gives a single T cell receptor (beta chain) sequence along with its context. What it recognizes is unknown. TCRdb keeps only in-frame clones here, not all; method: immunoSEQ multiplex PCR. This table holds roughly 64,000 clones, about 90% found once. The data were obtained in a study of PD-1 blockade in classical Hodgkin lymphoma. General study points: Complete responders entered with baseline diversity on par with newly diagnosed patients, the results showed. Nivolumab initiated under 1 year post-ASCT led to patient exclusion.

Trimming stripped 0 bases from V and 6 bases from J, with 12 bases between. Germline lookup yields CDR1 SGHDN and CDR2 FVKESK. The CDR3 has 16 amino acids. The time point here: cycle 4 day 1 (C4D1), after around six weeks of nivolumab. Every patient experienced relapse after autologous stem cell transplantation, and brentuximab vedotin exposure varied. Sequencing used peripheral blood mononuclear cells (PBMCs), obtained before the fourth cycle of nivolumab. V is TRBV14 and J is TRBJ1-6; D gene ambiguous. The receptor was derived from a human donor with classical Hodgkin lymphoma. CDR3 in amino acids: CASSQDLPWGNSPLHF. In DNA, the CDR3 is TGTGCCAGCAGCCAAGATTTGCCCTGGGGTAATTCACCCCTCCACTTT.